What follows are 10 T cell receptor beta chains derived from one specimen sequenced in a study of T-cell reconstitution after alpha-beta-depleted transplantation in children. During its preparation, the TCRbeta library received unique molecular identifiers. TCRdb analysed the PCR reads with MiXCR anew, one entry per CDR3 protein. The data contain a few hundred thousand distinct CDR3 sequences, around 15% of them singletons. The sample consisted of PBMCs, mostly from graft donor cells, taken 360 days after TCRalphabeta/CD19-depleted stem cell transplant. All receptors derive from a boy under three years old who had a stem cell transplant for Wiskott-Aldrich syndrome, so the T cells may come from the graft donor.

V is TRBV4-1 and J is TRBJ2-3, with D perhaps matching TRBD2 (6 bases). CDR1 is MGHRA and CDR2 is YSYEKL in the germline V gene. V lost 3 bases and J lost 7, with 20 bases in between. This CDR3 comprises 16 residues. CDR3 nucleotide sequence: TGCGCCAGCAGCCACGCATCCGGGACTCTGCGGAATACGCAGTATTTT. Translation: CASSHASGTLRNTQYF.

This chain joins TRBV5-1 and TRBJ2-7; D call uncertain. Germline loops: CDR1 SGHRS, CDR2 YFSETQ. CDR3 length equals 13 residues. V lost 0 bases to trimming and J lost 6 bases, with 10 bases between them. CDR3 sequence (DNA): TGCGCCAGCAGCTTGGCCCAAAGGTTCGAGCAGTACTTC. Residues: CASSLAQRFEQYF.

This clonotype showed up just a few times. This sequence joins TRBV27 and TRBJ2-1; D not resolved. Trimming took 5 bases from V and 3 from J, leaving 14 bases between them. CDR1 is MNHEY and CDR2 is SMNVEV in the germline V gene (reference sequence). CDR3 size: 15 residues. CDR3 in amino acids: CASSDHRVFYNEQFF. The DNA for the CDR3 is TGTGCCAGCAGTGATCACCGGGTTTTCTACAATGAGCAGTTCTTC.

V and J are TRBV7-2 and TRBJ2-3; D tentatively fits TRBD1 or TRBD2 (5 bases each). V gave up 2 bases and J gave up 1 base, with 13 bases separating them. This CDR3 comprises 16 residues. Germline CDR1 is SGHTA and CDR2 is FQGNSA. The CDR3 spells CASSLSRDPRTDTQYF. Written as DNA, the CDR3 is TGTGCCAGCAGCTTATCCAGGGACCCCCGCACAGATACGCAGTATTTT.

This clonotype was counted at least ten times. The CDR3 nucleotides are TGTGCCAGCAGTGTCGGACAGAACACTGAAGCTTTCTTT. It specifies CASSVGQNTEAFF. The chain couples TRBV2 to TRBJ1-1; perhaps TRBD1 as D (5 bases). This CDR3 is 13 amino acids long. Trimming removed 4 bases from V and 1 base from J, with 7 bases in between. CDR1 and CDR2 from the germline V gene are SNHLY and FYNNEI.

This clonotype was detected only a few times. The chain joins TRBV4-1 to TRBJ2-7, with 7 bases lining up with TRBD1. The trim removed 5 bases at V and 4 bases at J, leaving 14 bases unmatched. Looked up from germline, CDR1 is MGHRA and CDR2 is YSYEKL. The CDR3 length is 16 residues. In DNA form, the CDR3 reads TGCGCCAGCAGCAGCCGACAGGGAATGACTGAATACGAGCAGTACTTC. Its translation: CASSSRQGMTEYEQYF.

The sample holds one count of this clonotype. The chain employs TRBV12-3 or TRBV12-4 and TRBJ1-2; D ambiguous. Trimming took off 8 bases at V and 4 bases at J, with 14 bases between the two ends. CDR3 length: 13 amino acids. CDR3 amino acids: CASSSGPGYGYTF. As DNA, the CDR3 is TGTGCCAGCTCGTCGGGCCCTGGCTATGGCTACACCTTC.

The chain carries TRBV7-6 and TRBJ2-1; TRBD2 agrees at 10 bases. Germline V gene data show CDR1 as SGHVS and CDR2 as FNYEAQ. The CDR3 is 18 residues long. Unmatched junction bases numbered 7, after V lost 2 bases and J lost 0 bases. The CDR3 DNA is TGTGCCAGCAGCTTAATTCTGGCTAGCGGGAGCTCCTACAATGAGCAGTTCTTC. It translates to CASSLILASGSSYNEQFF.

The chain carries TRBV9 and TRBJ2-1; 8 bases are a match to TRBD2. The J segment lost 3 bases and the V segment lost 0 bases, leaving 2 bases of the junction unmatched. CDR3 length equals 15 residues. From germline, CDR1 is SGDLS and CDR2 YYNGEE. The DNA of the CDR3 is TGTGCCAGCAGCGTAGGAAGCGGGAGCTACAATGAGCAGTTCTTC. This translates into CASSVGSGSYNEQFF.

The V gene is TRBV28, the J gene TRBJ2-7; D gene uncertain. V lost 3 bases and J 2 bases, leaving 14 bases between the germline ends. This CDR3 region has 15 residues. The germline V gene encodes CDR1 MDHEN and CDR2 SYDVKM. CDR3 region: CASSFAGPLAYEQYF. DNA of the CDR3: TGTGCCAGCAGTTTCGCAGGTCCCCTAGCCTACGAGCAGTACTTC.